One sample yielded the 21 T cell receptor beta chains listed below, sequenced in a study of shared clonotypes between healthy human individuals. Method: immunoSEQ multiplex PCR; TCRdb's copy keeps in-frame clones and lacks some. Counted here are around 2.3 million clones, almost 96% occurring once; the ten biggest clones make up roughly 0.13%. The source material was naive CD4+ T cells sorted from blood. Subset in this sample: CD45RA+ positively selected. These receptor sequences come from a man aged 18 to 35 in good health.

The chain links TRBV6-1 to TRBJ1-6; D is unresolved. From germline, CDR1 is MNHNS and CDR2 SASEGT. This CDR3 contains 15 residues. Trimming shortened V by 6 bases and J by 4 bases, and 13 bases separated the two germline ends. The CDR3 DNA reads TGTGCCAGCAGGAAACGTGCCGAGTATAATTCACCCCTCCACTTT. The encoded protein is CASRKRAEYNSPLHF.

This chain joins TRBV4-3 and TRBJ1-3; D is possibly TRBD1 (6 bases). V lost 5 bases, J lost 0 bases, and 23 bases lay in between. Germline lookup yields CDR1 LGHNA and CDR2 YSLEER. CDR3 length equals 19 residues. DNA of the CDR3: TGCGCCAGCAGCAGGGTCTTGGACAGCTTCCAAAGCTCTGGAAACACCATATATTTT. It translates to CASSRVLDSFQSSGNTIYF.

For this clone: The same CDR3 also results from other DNA sequences found in this sample. This chain uses TRBV5-1 with TRBJ2-5; 8 bases line up with TRBD2. CDR1 is SGHRS and CDR2 is YFSETQ in the germline V gene. The CDR3 consists of 14 residues. V was pared by 1 base and J by 2 bases, with 1 base of the junction left unmatched. The CDR3 loop is CASSLTGGQETQYF. As DNA, the CDR3 is TGCGCCAGCAGCTTGACGGGAGGGCAAGAGACCCAGTACTTC.

Concerning this clone: Other DNA sequences within the sample encode an identical CDR3. V usage is TRBV19 and J usage is TRBJ1-4, with 8 bases identical to TRBD1. Germline CDR1 is LNHDA and CDR2 is SQIVND (reference sequence). V was clipped by 1 base and J by 8 bases; unmatched bases: 6. The CDR3 is 15 residues long. Written as DNA, the CDR3 is TGTGCCAGTAGTATAGGCCAGGGGGCAAACGAAAAACTGTTTTTT. The encoded protein is CASSIGQGANEKLFF. Using reference TRBV19 and TRBJ1-4 for the parts outside the CDR3, the full variable domain is DGGITQSPKYLFRKEGQNVTLSCEQNLNHDAMYWYRQDPGQGLRLIYYSQIVNDFQKGDIAEGYSVSREKKESFPLTVTSAQKNPTAFYLCASSIGQGANEKLFFGSGTQLSVL.

The gene calls are TRBV10-3 and TRBJ2-7; possibly TRBD1 or TRBD2 for D (5 bases each). The CDR3 is made up of 13 amino acids. Looked up from germline, CDR1 is ENHRY and CDR2 is SYGVKD. Between the trimmed V and J ends, which lost 8 bases and 7 bases, there was a span of 18 bases. The CDR3 loop reads CAIRGPTLTEQYF. The CDR3 bases are TGTGCCATCCGGGGACCCACGCTTACGGAGCAGTACTTC.

The table lists this clone with a count of one. V and J are TRBV2 and TRBJ1-5, with TRBD1 matching over 7 bases. There are 15 residues in the CDR3. The junction had 3 bases not matched to a gene; V was cut back by 4 bases and J by 0 bases. The germline gives CDR1 SNHLY, CDR2 FYNNEI. The CDR3 protein is CASSVGGPSNQPQHF. CDR3 DNA: TGTGCCAGCAGTGTAGGGGGCCCTAGCAATCAGCCCCAGCATTTT.

Here the CDR3 DNA reads TGTGCCAGCAGTAGCTCGAAGCTCAGCTCCTATAATTCACCCCTCCACTTT. Its protein is CASSSSKLSSYNSPLHF. V gene TRBV2 combines with J gene TRBJ1-6; D gene uncertain. Trimming left V 5 bases short and J 0 bases short, with 14 bases between. CDR1 SNHLY and CDR2 FYNNEI come from the germline V gene. The CDR3 is 17 amino acids.

A note on this clone: The sample contains more than one DNA sequence encoding this CDR3. Written as DNA, the CDR3 is TGCGCCAGCAGCTTGGGGCGTAGCTCCTACGAGCAGTACTTC. Translation: CASSLGRSSYEQYF. This sequence joins TRBV5-1 and TRBJ2-7; no reliable D call. V lost 0 bases to trimming and J lost 0 bases, with 7 bases between them. The germline gives CDR1 SGHRS, CDR2 YFSETQ. The CDR3 length is 14 residues.

V is TRBV2 and J is TRBJ2-7; 9 nucleotides align to TRBD1. Germline V gene sequence: CDR1 SNHLY, CDR2 FYNNEI. After removal of 6 bases from V and 5 bases from J, the junction contained 14 bases not matched to a gene. The CDR3 is made up of 16 amino acids. For the CDR3, the DNA is TGTGCCAGCAGCGTTCCCGGGACAGGGTCTAGGAACGAGCAGTACTTC. Residues: CASSVPGTGSRNEQYF.

The chain couples TRBV7-8 to TRBJ2-2; 9 bases are shared with TRBD2. CDR3 size: 16 residues. Trimming took 5 bases from V and 2 from J; bases not matched to a gene: 6. Per the germline V gene, CDR1 is SGHVS and CDR2 is FQNEAQ. The CDR3 DNA reads TGTGCCAGCAGCGGGAGCGGGGGGACAAACACCGGGGAGCTGTTTTTT. It yields the protein CASSGSGGTNTGELFF.

The chain is built from TRBV30 and TRBJ1-1; perhaps TRBD1 as D (6 bases). The germline CDR1 and CDR2 sequences are GTSNPN and SVGIG (reference sequence). The V and J ends lost 5 bases and 0 bases respectively, with 10 bases between them. The CDR3 covers 13 residues. This CDR3 is CAWAQGMNTEAFF. The CDR3 DNA sequence: TGTGCCTGGGCACAGGGCATGAACACTGAAGCTTTCTTT.

This sequence joins TRBV2 and TRBJ2-3; D remains ambiguous. This CDR3 is 14 amino acids long. The germline V gene encodes CDR1 SNHLY and CDR2 FYNNEI. V lost 4 bases and J 0 bases, leaving 8 bases between the germline ends. DNA of the CDR3: TGTGCCAGCAGTGTAGAGGCGAGCACAGATACGCAGTATTTT. Residues: CASSVEASTDTQYF.

As regards this clone: This CDR3 is also generated by other DNA sequences in the sample. The chain carries TRBV2 and TRBJ2-1, with D unclear. V dropped 5 bases and J dropped 10 bases, with 12 bases sitting between them. Germline CDR1 SNHLY, CDR2 FYNNEI. This CDR3 is 12 amino acids long. CDR3: CASSLDLNEQFF. As DNA, the CDR3 is TGTGCCAGCAGTTTGGACCTGAACGAGCAGTTCTTC.

This clone has only one observation. Other DNA sequences of this sample code for an identical CDR3. The CDR3, as DNA: TGTGCCAGCAGCCTGACAGGGAACACTGAAGCTTTCTTT. It translates to CASSLTGNTEAFF. V gene TRBV7-3 combines with J gene TRBJ1-1, with D tentatively TRBD1 (6 bases). V gave up 5 bases and J gave up 1 base, with 8 bases separating them. The CDR3 runs 13 residues. Germline-derived CDR1 and CDR2 are SGHTA and FQGTGA.

The CDR3 region is CASSEMIFASSGTQYF. CDR3 nucleotides: TGTGCCAGCAGTGAAATGATTTTTGCGTCTTCAGGTACGCAGTATTTT. The gene calls are TRBV2 and TRBJ2-3; D not certain. The CDR3 consists of 16 residues. V was shortened by 2 bases and J by 8 bases, with 20 bases between the two germline ends. CDR1 is SNHLY, CDR2 FYNNEI, per germline.

This clone was detected once. The chain combines TRBV2 with TRBJ2-5, with D hard to call. Germline V CDR1 and CDR2: SNHLY, FYNNEI. CDR3 length equals 15 residues. V was cut by 1 base and J by 4 bases, with 13 bases left in between. CDR3 sequence reads: CASSEVVSSPETQYF. The DNA of the CDR3 is TGTGCCAGCAGTGAAGTGGTTTCCTCCCCAGAGACCCAGTACTTC.

The chain has TRBV30 and TRBJ1-4; no firm D call. V dropped 1 base and J dropped 0 bases, with 12 bases sitting between them. Germline V CDR1 and CDR2: GTSNPN, SVGIG (reference sequence). CDR3 length equals 16 residues. CDR3 sequence (DNA): TGTGCCTGGAGTGCCCCCCGGGATGCAACTAATGAAAAACTGTTTTTT. Translated, it gives CAWSAPRDATNEKLFF.

The rearrangement uses TRBV7-9 and TRBJ2-7; D possibly corresponds to TRBD2 (6 bases). The CDR3 is 12 amino acids. CDR1 and CDR2 (germline): SEHNR, FQNEAQ (reference sequence). Trimming removed 6 bases at V and 5 bases at J, with 11 bases between. The CDR3 protein is CASSTSPNEQYF. In nucleotides, the CDR3 is TGTGCCAGCAGTACTAGCCCGAACGAGCAGTACTTC. The whole variable domain, filled in from reference TRBV7-9 and TRBJ2-7, reads DTGVSQNPRHKITKRGQNVTFRCDPISEHNRLYWYRQTLGQGPEFLTYFQNEAQLEKSRLLSDRFSAERPKGSFSTLEIQRTEQGDSAMYLCASSTSPNEQYFGPGTRLTVT.

The chain recombines TRBV5-1 with TRBJ2-7; no clear D gene. The germline V gene has CDR1 SGHRS and CDR2 YFSETQ. This CDR3 comprises 15 residues. Trimming shortened V by 1 base and J by 0 bases, and 11 bases separated the two germline ends. CDR3 bases: TGCGCCAGCAGCTTGTCACCAGAGAGCTCCTACGAGCAGTACTTC. Amino acid sequence: CASSLSPESSYEQYF.

The rearrangement links TRBV7-9 to TRBJ1-5; D remains ambiguous. Trimming removed 0 bases from V and 7 bases from J, with 7 bases in between. The CDR3 has 13 amino acids. The germline CDR1 and CDR2 sequences are SEHNR and FQNEAQ (reference sequence). The CDR3 here is CASSLANSQPQHF. The CDR3 DNA reads as TGTGCCAGCAGCTTAGCGAATTCGCAGCCCCAGCATTTT.

The CDR3 DNA follows: TGTGCCAGCAGAGTAGCGAACACCGGGGAGCTGTTTTTT. It is translated as CASRVANTGELFF. The V and J genes are TRBV6-4 and TRBJ2-2; D is ambiguous. Germline V gene sequence: CDR1 MRHNA, CDR2 SNTAGT. The V end was cut by 6 bases, the J end by 0 bases, with 5 bases between. The length of the CDR3 is 13 residues.